What follows describes a single TCR beta chain. This clonotype was picked up a small number of times. No cognate antigen has been identified for it. Within one base of it there is no much larger clone, and no base qualities were kept. In the study, sorted CD4+ and CD8+ blood T cells from patients with severe aplastic anemia and from healthy subjects underwent deep sequencing of TCR repertoires. Ficoll-Paque density gradient centrifugation was used to isolate peripheral blood mononuclear cells. Before DNA extraction, CD4+ and CD8+ T cells were sorted with FACS or magnetic beads. V lost 4 bases and J lost 4 bases, and the count of bases not matched to a germline gene is 13. The cysteine opens and the phenylalanine closes a CDR3 of 17 amino acids. Only the CDR3 region is kept as DNA, spanning 51 bases read in frame from base 1. CDR1 and CDR2 (SGHNT, YYREEE) derive from the germline V gene (reference sequence).

This entry comes from a study of CD8+CD57+ T cells in acquired aplastic anemia listed by TCRdb under 2018. For the wider study: DNA extracted from sorted CD4+ and CD8+ cells had a mean of 3.2 ug, with a range of about 0.18 to 27.4 ug. Study-level results and caveats: Around 30 CD8+ CDR3 sequences were found in both patients and controls but appeared to be highly expressed in patients and within the immunodominant clones of the patients. CD8+ Simpson's diversity did not differ significantly between patients and healthy controls (P=0.060).

Genomic DNA was used as template for profiling of TCR beta VDJ combinations and CDR3 sequences. An Illumina HiSeq 2000 was used for TCR repertoire sequencing. As for how the authors treated the data: TRBV/TRBJ rearrangement plots, CDR3 size and DJ length profiles, and Simpson's diversity index were used to evaluate the repertoires. Whichever DNA sequence was most abundant in the deep sequencing data was defined as the immunodominant clone. CDR3 amino acid sequences were checked for sharing between subjects and were compared against published repertoires and the VDJdb database. TCRdb took the public reads, trimmed them with fastp at Q25, ran MiXCR for clone calling and kept in-frame beta chains. Each CDR3 protein gets just one entry, which takes the most common genes and DNA from the rows behind it. Clone size and V and J calls follow TCRdb, not the original study. Counted in this sample were approximately 200,000 distinct CDR3 sequences; over 60% of them appeared once. The ten largest clones represent more than 45% of the sample.

What was sequenced was sorted CD4+, CD8+, or CD8+CD57+ T cells (not recorded which) from PBMCs. The receptor was isolated from a human donor with severe aplastic anemia or a healthy control (not recorded which). The chain is assembled from TRBV5-4 and TRBJ2-3, with TRBD2 matching 9 junction bases. The CDR3 region has the sequence CASSQGVEREVPDTQYF. The sequenced DNA is TGTGCCAGCAGCCAAGGTGTCGAGCGGGAGGTCCCAGATACGCAGTATTTT.